The 18 T cell receptor beta chains reported below all come from one sample, sequenced in a study of metastatic and nonmetastatic thyroid tumors. TCRdb ran MiXCR on the PCR reads. Here the sample spans 35,000 to 40,000 clones, about 29% being singletons. Nobody among the patients had been given any treatment before thyroid surgery. The sequenced material came from blood. Source of these receptors: a male donor with papillary thyroid cancer or a benign thyroid nodule (not recorded which). Some clones in this sample may be carry-over from other donors' samples.

This clone has at least ten counts. The rearrangement joins TRBV6-1 to TRBJ2-1; tentatively, D is TRBD1 (6 bases). V gave up 6 bases and J gave up 7 bases, with 19 bases separating them. CDR1 MNHNS and CDR2 SASEGT come from the germline V gene. This CDR3 region has 15 residues. CDR3 bases: TGTGCCAGCAGGGAACTGGGACAAGCGCGGAATGAGCAGTTCTTC. Amino acid sequence: CASRELGQARNEQFF.

The chain joins TRBV4-1 to TRBJ2-7; D ambiguous. V was pared by 4 bases and J by 1 base, with 14 bases between. Germline values: CDR1 MGHRA, CDR2 YSYEKL. The CDR3 covers 15 residues. The CDR3 protein is CASSPGFGRSYEQYF. CDR3 nucleotide sequence: TGCGCCAGCAGCCCCGGGTTCGGCAGGTCCTACGAGCAGTACTTC.

This clone was picked up many times. The J gene is TRBJ2-3, the V gene TRBV15; D uncertain. CDR3 length: 15 residues. Germline-derived CDR1 and CDR2 are LNHNV and YYDKDF (reference sequence). The V end lost 1 base, the J end lost 1 base, and 9 bases lay between the germline ends. The CDR3 nucleotides read TGTGCCACCAGCAGAGCGCCAGACGGCACAGATACGCAGTATTTT. It is translated as CATSRAPDGTDTQYF.

This clone was observed at least ten times. The genes are TRBV2 and TRBJ1-5; tentatively, D is TRBD1 (5 bases). Trimming shortened V by 6 bases and J by 4 bases, and 10 bases separated the two germline ends. This CDR3 has 13 residues. Germline V CDR1 and CDR2: SNHLY, FYNNEI. For the CDR3, the DNA is TGTGCCAGCAGGGGGGGGACTAATCAGCCCCAGCATTTT. This codes for CASRGGTNQPQHF.

By proportion, this clone is medium-sized. This rearrangement joins TRBV6-2 or TRBV6-3 to TRBJ1-1; D might be TRBD1 (5 bases). In germline, CDR1 is MNHEY, CDR2 SVGEGT. V lost 8 bases and J 5 bases, leaving 18 bases between the germline ends. The CDR3 totals 14 residues. The CDR3 DNA is TGTGCCAGCTCTTGGGACGTGACTAGGACTGAAGCTTTCTTT. It translates to CASSWDVTRTEAFF.

The J gene is TRBJ2-3, the V gene TRBV25-1; D not resolved. V shed 3 bases and J shed 5 bases, with 15 bases lying between them. Germline CDR1 reads MGHDK; CDR2 reads SYGVNS. The CDR3 is 15 amino acids. CDR3 amino acids: CASSEETTMVDTQYF. In DNA form, the CDR3 reads TGTGCCAGCAGTGAGGAAACAACTATGGTAGATACGCAGTATTTT.

The J gene is TRBJ1-5, the V gene TRBV20-1; D is unclear. Trimming shortened V by 0 bases and J by 2 bases, and 8 bases separated the two germline ends. In germline, CDR1 is DFQATT, CDR2 SNEGSKA (reference sequence). This CDR3 is 14 amino acids long. Here the CDR3 reads CSARDVGGNQPQHF. The CDR3 DNA follows: TGCAGTGCTAGAGATGTGGGAGGCAATCAGCCCCAGCATTTT.

The chain combines TRBV19 with TRBJ1-1; D gene unclear. There are 13 residues in the CDR3. Germline lookup yields CDR1 LNHDA and CDR2 SQIVND (reference sequence). V was cut by 3 bases and J by 6 bases, with 11 bases left in between. The chain's CDR3 is CASSIRESAEAFF. DNA for the CDR3: TGTGCCAGTAGTATCCGGGAGAGCGCTGAAGCTTTCTTT.

DNA of the CDR3: TGTGCCAGCAGTTTACGGGGGGGGAGGTACGAGCAGTACTTC. It specifies CASSLRGGRYEQYF. This chain uses TRBV27 with TRBJ2-7; 8 positions match TRBD2. With 2 bases clipped from V and 4 bases from J, the junction kept 4 bases outside the gene matches. There are 14 residues in the CDR3. Per the germline V gene, CDR1 is MNHEY and CDR2 is SMNVEV (reference sequence).

This clone was seen more than once but under ten times. CDR3 sequence (DNA): TGTGCCAGCAGCCAAGATCGCAGAGCGGGAGGGGGGAATGAGCAGTTCTTC. Protein: CASSQDRRAGGGNEQFF. The rearrangement uses TRBV4-2 and TRBJ2-1, with 10 bases identical to TRBD2. The CDR3 has 17 residues. CDR1 LGHNA and CDR2 YNFKEQ come from the germline V gene. V lost 0 bases to trimming and J lost 7 bases; unmatched junction nucleotides: 9.

The V and J genes are TRBV7-9 and TRBJ2-1, with D uncertain. This CDR3 contains 11 residues. The V and J ends lost 5 bases and 9 bases respectively, with 8 bases between them. Germline assignment: CDR1 SEHNR and CDR2 FQNEAQ (reference sequence). The CDR3 sequence: CASSALGEQFF. The CDR3 DNA reads TGTGCCAGCAGCGCCCTAGGTGAGCAGTTCTTC.

This chain joins TRBV4-2 and TRBJ2-3; maybe TRBD2 (5 bases). Germline V gene sequence: CDR1 LGHNA, CDR2 YNFKEQ. V dropped 1 base and J dropped 0 bases, with 11 bases sitting between them. This CDR3 spans 16 amino acids. Here the CDR3 DNA reads TGTGCCAGCAGCCAAGGAGCGGATCTTAGCACAGATACGCAGTATTTT. This translates into CASSQGADLSTDTQYF.

This clone was counted between two and nine times. This chain links TRBV11-2 with TRBJ1-1; possible D gene TRBD1, 5 bases. This CDR3 contains 14 residues. Germline loops: CDR1 SGHAT, CDR2 FQNNGV. Trimming left V 0 bases short and J 6 bases short, with 11 bases between. CDR3 in DNA: TGTGCCAGCAGCTTAGAGGGAAAGGGGTCTGAAGCTTTCTTT. Its protein product is CASSLEGKGSEAFF.

V gene TRBV6-1 combines with J gene TRBJ2-2; TRBD2 agrees at 8 bases. V lost 5 bases and J lost 1; bases outside the gene matches: 3. The germline gives CDR1 MNHNS, CDR2 SASEGT. This CDR3 is 15 amino acids long. The chain's CDR3 is CASSQLAVNTGELFF. DNA for the CDR3: TGTGCCAGCAGTCAACTAGCGGTGAACACCGGGGAGCTGTTTTTT.

This clone was seen many times. The chain is built from TRBV10-3 and TRBJ2-1; 14 positions match TRBD2. J lost 3 bases, V lost 3 bases, and 7 bases had no gene match. The CDR3 is 18 residues long. The germline V gene has CDR1 ENHRY and CDR2 SYGVKD. CDR3 DNA: TGTGCCATCAGTGAATCCGGGACTAGCGGGAGAGTCTACAATGAGCAGTTCTTC. It codes for CAISESGTSGRVYNEQFF.

This clone is medium-sized by share. This chain links TRBV6-1 with TRBJ1-5, with D unclear. V was pared by 4 bases and J by 6 bases, with 10 bases between. The CDR3 loop spans 13 amino acids. Germline CDR1 and CDR2: MNHNS and SASEGT. The CDR3 loop reads CASSGQEIQPQHF. In DNA form, the CDR3 reads TGTGCCAGCAGTGGGCAGGAGATTCAGCCCCAGCATTTT.

The chain recombines TRBV27 with TRBJ2-6; no firm D call. CDR1 MNHEY and CDR2 SMNVEV come from the germline V gene (reference sequence). V lost 8 bases, J lost 0 bases, and 5 bases lay in between. The length of the CDR3 is 13 residues. CDR3 region: CASSPSGANVLTF. The CDR3 region has the DNA TGTGCCAGCTCTCCCTCTGGGGCCAACGTCCTGACTTTC.

The sample holds many counts of this clone. J is TRBJ1-2 and V is TRBV15; no firm D call. The CDR3 extends over 13 amino acids. CDR1 is LNHNV and CDR2 is YYDKDF in the germline V gene (reference sequence). The V and J ends lost 1 base and 2 bases respectively, with 5 bases between them. CDR3: CATSRGRNYGYTF. CDR3 nucleotides: TGTGCCACCAGCAGAGGAAGAAACTATGGCTACACCTTC.